These T cell receptor beta chains were read from a single sample in a study of persistence of HIV-infected CD4 T cells. The assay was immunoSEQ multiplex PCR, and TCRdb's table has in-frame clones only and misses some. The table shows fewer than 30,000 clones, with roughly 78% occurring only once. These TCRs are of unknown antigen specificity. Here the sequenced sample was CD4+ T cells sorted from PBMCs after 18-hour stimulation, taken from a patient who received antiretroviral therapy. The receptors shown here come from an adult man with HIV who was CMV-seropositive. The CDR3 runs from the conserved cysteine through the conserved F or W. The D gene is left open where the match is weak. A row's size may be missing; if present it is once, few, many or a size class.

v_call: TRBV11-3; clone_size: once; j_call: TRBJ2-1; d_call: .; cdr3_nt: TGTGCCAGCAGCCCGGGATACCTAAATGAGCAGTTCTTC; cdr3_aa: CASSPGYLNEQFF
v_call: TRBV3-1/TRBV3-2; clone_size: .; j_call: TRBJ2-2; d_call: .; cdr3_nt: TGTGCCAGCAGGCAGAACAGGGCAGCCGGGGAGCTGTTTTTT; cdr3_aa: CASRQNRAAGELFF
v_call: TRBV5-1; clone_size: .; j_call: TRBJ1-1; d_call: .; cdr3_nt: TGCGCCAGCAGCTGGAGGAGTATGAACACTGAAGCTTTCTTT; cdr3_aa: CASSWRSMNTEAFF
v_call: TRBV5-1; clone_size: .; j_call: TRBJ1-6; d_call: TRBD1; cdr3_nt: TGCGCCAGCACCCCCGGGACAGCTTCTAATTCACCCCTCCACTTT; cdr3_aa: CASTPGTASNSPLHF
v_call: TRBV5-8; clone_size: few; j_call: TRBJ2-7; d_call: .; cdr3_nt: TGTGCCAGCAGACTTCTGGGGACCTACGAGCAGTACTTC; cdr3_aa: CASRLLGTYEQYF
v_call: TRBV5-1; clone_size: .; j_call: TRBJ2-5; d_call: TRBD1; cdr3_nt: TGCGCCAGCAGTCAGGGGGCCGAGACCCAGTACTTC; cdr3_aa: CASSQGAETQYF
v_call: TRBV18; clone_size: .; j_call: TRBJ1-5; d_call: .; cdr3_nt: TGTGCCAGCTCACCGGGGGACCCTCAGCCCCAGCATTTT; cdr3_aa: CASSPGDPQPQHF
v_call: TRBV7-3; clone_size: .; j_call: TRBJ1-1; d_call: .; cdr3_nt: TGTGCCAGCAGCGCCCGATGGGACGGTGAAGCTTTCTTT; cdr3_aa: CASSARWDGEAFF
v_call: TRBV9; clone_size: few; j_call: TRBJ2-5; d_call: TRBD2; cdr3_nt: TGTGCGAGCGGGGGCGGACTACAAGAGACCCAGTACTTC; cdr3_aa: CASGGGLQETQYF
v_call: TRBV3-1/TRBV3-2; clone_size: .; j_call: TRBJ2-3; d_call: .; cdr3_nt: TGTGCCAGCAGCCAAGAGATTAGTAGTATTGCAGATACGCAGTATTTT; cdr3_aa: CASSQEISSIADTQYF
v_call: TRBV7-8; clone_size: .; j_call: TRBJ1-2; d_call: TRBD1; cdr3_nt: TGTGCCAGCAGCTTAGGAGGACAGGGAAGCTATGGCTACACCTTC; cdr3_aa: CASSLGGQGSYGYTF
v_call: TRBV15; clone_size: .; j_call: TRBJ2-3; d_call: TRBD1; cdr3_nt: TGTGCCACCAGCAGAGGACAGGGGGCGGATACGCAGTATTTT; cdr3_aa: CATSRGQGADTQYF
v_call: TRBV7-3; clone_size: .; j_call: TRBJ2-3; d_call: TRBD1; cdr3_nt: TGTGCCAGCAGCCGGGGACAGGCACGCACAGATACGCAGTATTTT; cdr3_aa: CASSRGQARTDTQYF
v_call: TRBV6-1; clone_size: .; j_call: TRBJ1-1; d_call: .; cdr3_nt: TGTGCCAGCAGTGATTCCCTGGGGTACACTGAAGCTTTCTTT; cdr3_aa: CASSDSLGYTEAFF
v_call: TRBV10-2; clone_size: few; j_call: TRBJ1-5; d_call: .; cdr3_nt: TGCGCCAGCAGAGATACAGATAGCAATCAGCCCCAGCATTTT; cdr3_aa: CASRDTDSNQPQHF
v_call: TRBV4-1; clone_size: .; j_call: TRBJ2-3; d_call: TRBD2; cdr3_nt: TGCGCCAGCAGCCAGGGAAGGGGACTAGCGGGGGCATTGGATACGCAGTATTTT; cdr3_aa: CASSQGRGLAGALDTQYF
v_call: TRBV7-2; clone_size: .; j_call: TRBJ2-7; d_call: TRBD2; cdr3_nt: TGTGCCAGCAAGCGGGGAGGGGCCTACGAGCAGTACTTC; cdr3_aa: CASKRGGAYEQYF
v_call: TRBV6-5; clone_size: .; j_call: TRBJ1-6; d_call: .; cdr3_nt: TGTGCCAGCAAACGGGACGGAAATTCACCCCTCCACTTT; cdr3_aa: CASKRDGNSPLHF
v_call: TRBV19; clone_size: .; j_call: TRBJ2-7; d_call: TRBD1; cdr3_nt: TGTGCCAGTAGTACCGGACAGGGGGCACCCACCTACGAGCAGTACTTC; cdr3_aa: CASSTGQGAPTYEQYF
v_call: TRBV5-1; clone_size: .; j_call: TRBJ2-3; d_call: TRBD2; cdr3_nt: TGCGCCAGCAGCCCCGGGACTAAAAGCACAGATACGCAGTATTTT; cdr3_aa: CASSPGTKSTDTQYF
v_call: TRBV9; clone_size: .; j_call: TRBJ2-7; d_call: .; cdr3_nt: TGTGCCAGCAGCGTAGCGGGGGCCCACGAGCAGTACTTC; cdr3_aa: CASSVAGAHEQYF
v_call: TRBV18; clone_size: .; j_call: TRBJ2-1; d_call: .; cdr3_nt: TGTGCCAGCTCACCTAGCCAGGTAGGGGATAGGAATGAGCAGTTCTTC; cdr3_aa: CASSPSQVGDRNEQFF
v_call: TRBV19; clone_size: .; j_call: TRBJ1-2; d_call: .; cdr3_nt: TGTGCCAGTAGTAATACGGGTCAGGGCTATGGCTACACCTTC; cdr3_aa: CASSNTGQGYGYTF
v_call: TRBV7-3; clone_size: .; j_call: TRBJ1-1; d_call: .; cdr3_nt: TGTGCCAGCAGCTTAAGGAGAAACACTGAAGCTTTCTTT; cdr3_aa: CASSLRRNTEAFF
v_call: TRBV6-5; clone_size: .; j_call: TRBJ1-5; d_call: .; cdr3_nt: TGTGCCAGCAGTACGCAGGGTGATCCTCATCAGCCCCAGCATTTT; cdr3_aa: CASSTQGDPHQPQHF
v_call: TRBV3-1/TRBV3-2; clone_size: once; j_call: TRBJ1-4; d_call: .; cdr3_nt: TGTGCCAGCAGCCACAGCACAGAAAAACTGTTTTTT; cdr3_aa: CASSHSTEKLFF
v_call: TRBV2; clone_size: .; j_call: TRBJ1-4; d_call: TRBD1; cdr3_nt: TGTGCCAGCAGGGAAGGGATTAACCGGGACAGTACCGCGAAACTGTTTTTT; cdr3_aa: CASREGINRDSTAKLFF
v_call: TRBV5-1; clone_size: .; j_call: TRBJ2-1; d_call: TRBD1; cdr3_nt: TGCGCCAGCAGCCTGAGACAGGGGGCCTACAATGAGCAGTTCTTC; cdr3_aa: CASSLRQGAYNEQFF
v_call: TRBV30; clone_size: .; j_call: TRBJ2-3; d_call: TRBD2; cdr3_nt: TGTGCCTGGAGTGTACTAGCGGGGGGCACAGATACGCAGTATTTT; cdr3_aa: CAWSVLAGGTDTQYF
v_call: TRBV10-2; clone_size: .; j_call: TRBJ1-5; d_call: .; cdr3_nt: TGCGCCAGCAGTGAAGGGTTCATCAATCAGCCCCAGCATTTT; cdr3_aa: CASSEGFINQPQHF
v_call: TRBV28; clone_size: few; j_call: TRBJ2-7; d_call: TRBD1; cdr3_nt: TGTGCCAGCAGAACCACAGGGGACGAGCAGTACTTC; cdr3_aa: CASRTTGDEQYF
v_call: TRBV5-5; clone_size: .; j_call: TRBJ2-7; d_call: TRBD2; cdr3_nt: TGTGCCACCTCACCGGGACTAGGGATCTACGAGCAGTACTTC; cdr3_aa: CATSPGLGIYEQYF
v_call: TRBV18; clone_size: .; j_call: TRBJ2-2; d_call: .; cdr3_nt: TGTGCCAGCTCATTGGGCTACACCGGGGAGCTGTTTTTT; cdr3_aa: CASSLGYTGELFF
v_call: TRBV5-1; clone_size: .; j_call: TRBJ2-7; d_call: TRBD2; cdr3_nt: TGCGCCAGCAGCTTGTCTAGCGGAAGCTACGAGCAGTACTTC; cdr3_aa: CASSLSSGSYEQYF
v_call: TRBV28; clone_size: .; j_call: TRBJ2-1; d_call: .; cdr3_nt: TGTGCCAGCAGTTTGAAATACAGGTCTTACAATGAGCAGTTCTTC; cdr3_aa: CASSLKYRSYNEQFF
v_call: TRBV2; clone_size: once; j_call: TRBJ2-3; d_call: .; cdr3_nt: TGTGCCAGCACGGCGGCGGGGCGCACAGATACGCAGTATTTT; cdr3_aa: CASTAAGRTDTQYF
v_call: TRBV5-4; clone_size: .; j_call: TRBJ2-5; d_call: .; cdr3_nt: TGTGCCAGCAGCTCGCAGGGATTAGAAGAGACCCAGTACTTC; cdr3_aa: CASSSQGLEETQYF
v_call: TRBV5-1; clone_size: .; j_call: TRBJ2-1; d_call: TRBD2; cdr3_nt: TGCGCCAGCAGCTTGACTATAGCGGGGGGTGGGGTCAATGAGCAGTTCTTC; cdr3_aa: CASSLTIAGGGVNEQFF
v_call: TRBV19; clone_size: .; j_call: TRBJ1-1; d_call: .; cdr3_nt: TGTGCCAGTAGTCCGGGACATTTGAACACTGAAGCTTTCTTT; cdr3_aa: CASSPGHLNTEAFF
v_call: TRBV14; clone_size: .; j_call: TRBJ2-1; d_call: .; cdr3_nt: TGTGCCAGCAGCCAGGGATTCGGGGGGCAATACAATGAGCAGTTCTTC; cdr3_aa: CASSQGFGGQYNEQFF
v_call: TRBV2; clone_size: few; j_call: TRBJ2-4; d_call: TRBD1; cdr3_nt: TGTGCCAGCAGGGGACAGGGGAACATTCAGTACTTC; cdr3_aa: CASRGQGNIQYF
v_call: TRBV4-2; clone_size: .; j_call: TRBJ1-3; d_call: .; cdr3_nt: TGTGCCAGCAGCCAAGGAACAGGGAACTCTGGAAACACCATATATTTT; cdr3_aa: CASSQGTGNSGNTIYF
v_call: TRBV7-2; clone_size: .; j_call: TRBJ1-5; d_call: .; cdr3_nt: TGTGCCAGCAGCTTATCGTCGTATAGCAATCAGCCCCAGCATTTT; cdr3_aa: CASSLSSYSNQPQHF
v_call: TRBV5-4; clone_size: .; j_call: TRBJ1-1; d_call: .; cdr3_nt: TGTGCCAGCAGCTTGAGTATCTCCCCCATGAACACTGAAGCTTTCTTT; cdr3_aa: CASSLSISPMNTEAFF
v_call: TRBV19; clone_size: once; j_call: TRBJ2-6; d_call: .; cdr3_nt: TGTGCCAGTACCCGCCCTGGGGCCAACGTCCTGACTTTC; cdr3_aa: CASTRPGANVLTF
v_call: TRBV15; clone_size: .; j_call: TRBJ2-3; d_call: .; cdr3_nt: TGTGCCACCAGCAGAGACGTAATCAAAGGTGGGGGAGATACGCAGTATTTT; cdr3_aa: CATSRDVIKGGGDTQYF
v_call: TRBV9; clone_size: .; j_call: TRBJ1-1; d_call: .; cdr3_nt: TGTGCCAGCAGCGTAGAACAGGACACTGAAGCTTTCTTT; cdr3_aa: CASSVEQDTEAFF
v_call: TRBV6-6; clone_size: .; j_call: TRBJ2-7; d_call: .; cdr3_nt: TGTGCCAGCAGTTACCGTAGCTCCTACGAGCAGTACTTC; cdr3_aa: CASSYRSSYEQYF
v_call: TRBV19; clone_size: .; j_call: TRBJ2-7; d_call: TRBD1; cdr3_nt: TGTGCCAGTAGTATCCAAACAGGGGAAATGGGCTACGAGCAGTACTTC; cdr3_aa: CASSIQTGEMGYEQYF
v_call: TRBV5-1; clone_size: .; j_call: TRBJ2-6; d_call: .; cdr3_nt: TGCGCCAGTCCTGGGGGCCCCAACTCTGGGGCCAACGTCCTGACTTTC; cdr3_aa: CASPGGPNSGANVLTF
v_call: TRBV10-3; clone_size: .; j_call: TRBJ1-1; d_call: TRBD1; cdr3_nt: TGTGCCATCCGACAGGGTCCAAACACTGAAGCTTTCTTT; cdr3_aa: CAIRQGPNTEAFF
v_call: TRBV9; clone_size: .; j_call: TRBJ1-5; d_call: TRBD1; cdr3_nt: TGTGCCAGCAGCGGAACAGGGGATGGTCAGCCCCAGCATTTT; cdr3_aa: CASSGTGDGQPQHF
v_call: TRBV4-1; clone_size: few; j_call: TRBJ2-3; d_call: TRBD2; cdr3_nt: TGCGCCAGCAGCCAAGAACTCGGGACTAGGCTCTCTAGCACAGATACGCAGTATTTT; cdr3_aa: CASSQELGTRLSSTDTQYF
v_call: TRBV5-1; clone_size: .; j_call: TRBJ2-5; d_call: TRBD1; cdr3_nt: TGCGCCAGCAGCGACCAGGGGGCCCCCGGGGAGACCCAGTACTTC; cdr3_aa: CASSDQGAPGETQYF
v_call: TRBV5-1; clone_size: .; j_call: TRBJ1-4; d_call: .; cdr3_nt: TGCGCCAGCAGCTCCGGGGCGGCCACTAATGAAAAACTGTTTTTT; cdr3_aa: CASSSGAATNEKLFF
v_call: TRBV2; clone_size: .; j_call: TRBJ2-2; d_call: .; cdr3_nt: TGTGCCAGCAGTTGGGGTCGGGGGTACACCGGGGAGCTGTTTTTT; cdr3_aa: CASSWGRGYTGELFF
v_call: TRBV2; clone_size: once; j_call: TRBJ1-1; d_call: TRBD1; cdr3_nt: TGTGCCAGCAGTGCTACAGGGGGCACTGAAGCTTTCTTT; cdr3_aa: CASSATGGTEAFF
v_call: TRBV6-1; clone_size: .; j_call: TRBJ1-5; d_call: .; cdr3_nt: TGTGCCAGCAGTGAAGCAGGGGGGAACAATCAGCCCCAGCATTTT; cdr3_aa: CASSEAGGNNQPQHF
v_call: TRBV19; clone_size: .; j_call: TRBJ1-2; d_call: .; cdr3_nt: TGTGCCAGTAGTATACCCAGGGTCCGGGTGAATGGCTACACCTTC; cdr3_aa: CASSIPRVRVNGYTF